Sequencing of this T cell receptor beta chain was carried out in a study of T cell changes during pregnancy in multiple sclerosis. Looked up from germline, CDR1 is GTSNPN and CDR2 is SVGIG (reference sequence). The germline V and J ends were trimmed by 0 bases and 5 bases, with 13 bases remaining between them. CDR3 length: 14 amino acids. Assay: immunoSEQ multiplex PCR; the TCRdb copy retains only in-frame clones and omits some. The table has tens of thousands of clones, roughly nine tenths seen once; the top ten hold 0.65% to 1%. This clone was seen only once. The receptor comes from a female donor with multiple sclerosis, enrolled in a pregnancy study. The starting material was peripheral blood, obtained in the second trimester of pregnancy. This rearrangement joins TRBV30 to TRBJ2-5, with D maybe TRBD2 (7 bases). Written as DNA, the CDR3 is TGTGCCTGGAGTGTAGGGGGGGTTGAGGAGACCCAGTACTTC. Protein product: CAWSVGGVEETQYF.